This entry is about one TCR beta chain. Its antigen remains unidentified. The entry originates in a study of T cell responses to AZD1222 COVID-19 vaccine. Overall study results and limits: AZD1222 recipients seropositive at baseline numbered only 6 or 7. Spike-specific TCR breadth and depth both grew after two AZD1222 doses. Repertoires were collected only later (after the peak T cell response had occurred). Possibly, clonal diversity was underestimated; donors were largely white British and included more females.

Some clones are missing from TCRdb's copy, which holds only in-frame ones; the method was immunoSEQ multiplex PCR. The data contain 150,000 to 200,000 clones, around 90% of them singletons. The specimen comprised peripheral blood, sampled on day 0 of AZD1222 vaccination. The receptor was derived from an adult in good health.

Written as DNA, the CDR3 is TGTGCCAGCAGCCTCGTAGGCTCTGGAAACACCATATATTTT. This codes for CASSLVGSGNTIYF. The V call is TRBV4-2, the J call TRBJ1-3; D is ambiguous. The CDR3 is 14 amino acids. Germline CDR1 and CDR2: LGHNA and YNFKEQ. Trimming stripped 4 bases from V and 0 bases from J, with 7 bases between.